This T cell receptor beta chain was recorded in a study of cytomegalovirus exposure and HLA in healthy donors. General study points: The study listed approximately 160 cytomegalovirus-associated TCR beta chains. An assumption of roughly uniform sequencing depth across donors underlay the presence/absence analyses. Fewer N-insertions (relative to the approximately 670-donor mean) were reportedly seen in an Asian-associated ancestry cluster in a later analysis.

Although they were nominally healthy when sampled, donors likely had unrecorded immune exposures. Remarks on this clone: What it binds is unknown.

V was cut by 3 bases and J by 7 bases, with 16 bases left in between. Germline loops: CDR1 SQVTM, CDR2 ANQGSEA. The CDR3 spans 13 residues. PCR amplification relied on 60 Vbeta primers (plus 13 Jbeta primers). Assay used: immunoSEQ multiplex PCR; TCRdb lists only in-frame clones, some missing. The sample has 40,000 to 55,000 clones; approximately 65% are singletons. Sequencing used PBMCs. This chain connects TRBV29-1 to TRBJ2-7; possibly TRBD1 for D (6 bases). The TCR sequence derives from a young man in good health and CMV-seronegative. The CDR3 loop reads CSVDGAEGEEQYF. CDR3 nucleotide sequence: TGCAGCGTTGATGGGGCTGAGGGGGAGGAGCAGTACTTC.